Each of the 3 T cell receptor beta chains below was sequenced from the same sample in a study of T cell changes during pregnancy in multiple sclerosis. Sequencing used immunoSEQ multiplex PCR; TCRdb keeps in-frame clones, though not all of them. The sample consists of approximately 74,000 clones, approximately 90% of them appearing once. Sequenced material: peripheral blood, taken before pregnancy. All receptors come from a female donor with multiple sclerosis, enrolled in a pregnancy study.

CDR3 nucleotide sequence: TGTGCCAGCAGTTTATCGGAGGTAATGAACACTGAAGCTTTCTTT. This codes for CASSLSEVMNTEAFF. The J gene is TRBJ1-1, the V gene TRBV27; D remains ambiguous. The germline V and J ends were trimmed by 0 bases and 0 bases, with 8 bases remaining between them. Germline CDR1 is MNHEY and CDR2 is SMNVEV (reference sequence). This CDR3 comprises 15 residues.

The chain uses TRBV27 and TRBJ2-3; D remains unclear. V lost 5 bases and J 0 bases, leaving 3 bases between the germline ends. CDR1 and CDR2 (germline): MNHEY, SMNVEV (reference sequence). The CDR3 consists of 12 residues. The CDR3 loop is CASSPSTDTQYF. The DNA of the CDR3 is TGTGCCAGCAGTCCAAGCACAGATACGCAGTATTTT.

A note on this clone: The junction does not match germline at one end; this may be a read error. J is TRBJ1-1 and V is TRBV25-1; perhaps TRBD1 as D (6 bases). The CDR3 runs to 13 residues. Germline assignment: CDR1 MGHDK and CDR2 SYGVNS. CDR3 residues: CASSAWDIRRRYF. The CDR3 DNA sequence: TGTGCCAGCAGCGCCTGGGACATTCGACGCCGATACTTT.